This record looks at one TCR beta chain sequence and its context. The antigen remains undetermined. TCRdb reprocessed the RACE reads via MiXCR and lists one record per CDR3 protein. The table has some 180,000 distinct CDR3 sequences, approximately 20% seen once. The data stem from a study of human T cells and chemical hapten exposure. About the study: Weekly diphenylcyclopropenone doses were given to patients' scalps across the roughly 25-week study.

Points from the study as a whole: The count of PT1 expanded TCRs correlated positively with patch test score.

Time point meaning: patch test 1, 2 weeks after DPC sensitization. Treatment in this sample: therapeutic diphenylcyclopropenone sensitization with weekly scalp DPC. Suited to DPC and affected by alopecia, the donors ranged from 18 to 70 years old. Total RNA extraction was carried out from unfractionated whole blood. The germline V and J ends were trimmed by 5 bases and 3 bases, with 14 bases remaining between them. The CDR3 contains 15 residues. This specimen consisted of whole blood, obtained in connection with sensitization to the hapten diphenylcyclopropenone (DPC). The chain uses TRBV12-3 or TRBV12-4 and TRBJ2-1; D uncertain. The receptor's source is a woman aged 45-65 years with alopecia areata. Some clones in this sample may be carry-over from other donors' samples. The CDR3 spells CASSPIEKGYNEQFF. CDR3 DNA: TGTGCCAGCAGTCCCATAGAAAAGGGCTACAATGAGCAGTTCTTC.